The text below deals with one T cell receptor beta chain. Its matching antigen is unknown. A multiplex PCR was run with 60 Vbeta primers and 13 Jbeta primers. Only in-frame clones appear in the TCRdb table, and some are missing; sequencing was by immunoSEQ multiplex PCR. Among approximately 150,000 clones listed, 70% to 85% were seen once. The data derive from a study of cytomegalovirus exposure and HLA in healthy donors. General study points: Rare sequences made up most TCRs, while some public TCRs were found in many donors.

This receptor was identified in a human donor in good health. Sequencing was done on a sample of PBMCs.

The CDR3 is CASSFTPGQGNTGELFF. In DNA, the CDR3 is TGTGCCAGCAGCTTCACACCGGGACAGGGGAACACCGGGGAGCTGTTTTTT. The chain combines TRBV7-9 with TRBJ2-2, with TRBD1 matching over 9 bases. Looked up from germline, CDR1 is SEHNR and CDR2 is FQNEAQ (reference sequence). CDR3 length equals 17 residues. The junction had 6 bases not matched to a gene; V was cut back by 3 bases and J by 1 base.